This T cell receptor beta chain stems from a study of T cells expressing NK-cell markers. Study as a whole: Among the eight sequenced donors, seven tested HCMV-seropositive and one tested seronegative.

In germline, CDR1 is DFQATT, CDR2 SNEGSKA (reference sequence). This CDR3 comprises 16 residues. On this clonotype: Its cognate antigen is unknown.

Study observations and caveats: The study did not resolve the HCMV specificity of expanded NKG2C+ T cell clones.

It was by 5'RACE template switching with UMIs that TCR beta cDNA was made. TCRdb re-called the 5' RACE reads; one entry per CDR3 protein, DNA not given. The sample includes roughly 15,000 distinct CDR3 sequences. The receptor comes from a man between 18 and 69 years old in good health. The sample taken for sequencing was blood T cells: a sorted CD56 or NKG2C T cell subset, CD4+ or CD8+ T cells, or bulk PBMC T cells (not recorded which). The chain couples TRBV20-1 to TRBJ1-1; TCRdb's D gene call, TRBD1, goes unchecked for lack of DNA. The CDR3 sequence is CSARRPGTGIGTEAFF.